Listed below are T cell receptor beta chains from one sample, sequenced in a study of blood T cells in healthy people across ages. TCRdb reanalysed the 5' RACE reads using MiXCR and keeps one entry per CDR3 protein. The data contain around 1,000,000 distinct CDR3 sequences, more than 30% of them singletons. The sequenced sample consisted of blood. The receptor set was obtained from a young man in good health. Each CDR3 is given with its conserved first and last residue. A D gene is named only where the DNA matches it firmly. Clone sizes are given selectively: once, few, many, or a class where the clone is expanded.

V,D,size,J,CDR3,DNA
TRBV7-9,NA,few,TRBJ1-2,CASSGRVFRGYTF,TGTGCCAGCAGCGGCAGGGTTTTTCGAGGCTACACCTTC
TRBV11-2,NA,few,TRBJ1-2,CASSLGRDDGYTF,TGTGCCAGCAGCTTGGGCAGGGACGATGGCTACACCTTC
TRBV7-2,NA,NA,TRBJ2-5,CVGSYRVQETQYF,TGTGTCGGCAGCTACCGGGTCCAAGAGACCCAGTACTTC
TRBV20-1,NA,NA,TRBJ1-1,CSESGDPEAFF,TGCAGTGAGTCAGGGGACCCTGAAGCTTTCTTT
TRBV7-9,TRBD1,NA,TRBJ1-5,CASSLTEGQGLNQPQHF,TGTGCCAGCAGCTTAACCGAGGGACAGGGCCTCAATCAGCCCCAGCATTTT
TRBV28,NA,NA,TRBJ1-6,CASSSPPQGIGNSPLHF,TGTGCCAGCAGTTCACCACCCCAGGGCATCGGGAATTCACCCCTCCACTTT
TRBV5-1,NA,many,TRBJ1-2,CASSLTGQDSWGGYTF,TGCGCCAGCAGCTTAACGGGACAAGATTCGTGGGGTGGCTACACCTTC
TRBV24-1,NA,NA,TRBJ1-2,CATSDLNRTYTF,TGTGCCACCAGTGATTTAAATCGGACCTACACCTTC
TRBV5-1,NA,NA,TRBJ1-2,CASSSGTRVVYGYTF,TGCGCCAGCAGCTCGGGTACTAGGGTCGTCTATGGCTACACCTTC
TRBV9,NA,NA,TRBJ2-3,CASSVDLYSTDTQYF,TGTGCCAGCAGCGTAGATCTATATAGCACAGATACGCAGTATTTT
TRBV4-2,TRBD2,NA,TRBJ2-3,CASSQGFAGGLLDMQYF,TGTGCCAGCAGCCAGGGGTTCGCGGGGGGGCTATTGGATATGCAGTATTTT
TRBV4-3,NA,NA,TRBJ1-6,CASSQVVSEISPLHF,TGCGCCAGCAGCCAAGTCGTCAGCGAGATCTCACCCCTCCACTTT
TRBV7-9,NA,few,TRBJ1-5,CASSLMGNEDQPQHF,TGTGCCAGCAGCTTAATGGGTAATGAGGATCAGCCCCAGCATTTT
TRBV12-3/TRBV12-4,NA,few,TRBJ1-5,CASSLDVRFGPQHF,TGTGCCAGCAGTTTGGACGTGCGCTTTGGGCCCCAGCATTTT
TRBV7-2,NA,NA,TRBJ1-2,CASNFYSTIDFGYTF,TGTGCCAGCAACTTTTACAGTACCATAGACTTTGGCTACACCTTC
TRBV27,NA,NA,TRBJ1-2,CASSLRRDIRNYGYTF,TGTGCCAGCAGTTTACGGCGGGACATTAGGAACTATGGCTACACCTTC
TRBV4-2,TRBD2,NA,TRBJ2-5,CASSHGLAGSKETQYF,TGTGCCAGCAGCCACGGACTAGCGGGGAGCAAAGAGACCCAGTACTTC
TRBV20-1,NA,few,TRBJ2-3,CSARDLNLGAVATQYF,TGCAGTGCTAGAGATCTTAACCTAGGCGCCGTTGCTACGCAGTATTTT
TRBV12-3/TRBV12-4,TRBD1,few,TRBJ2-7,CASSLGTGATYEQYF,TGTGCCAGCAGTTTAGGGACAGGGGCCACCTACGAGCAGTACTTC
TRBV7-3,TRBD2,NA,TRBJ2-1,CASSLYSGLNGQFF,TGTGCCAGCAGCTTATATAGCGGGCTCAATGGGCAGTTCTTC
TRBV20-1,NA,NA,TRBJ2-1,CSARDIVESYEQFF,TGCAGTGCTAGAGATATTGTCGAATCCTACGAGCAGTTCTTC
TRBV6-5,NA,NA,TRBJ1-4,CASSYSSRDEKLFF,TGTGCCAGCAGTTACTCGTCAAGGGATGAAAAACTGTTTTTT
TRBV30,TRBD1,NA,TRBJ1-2,CACPDRVDYGYTF,TGTGCCTGCCCGGACAGGGTGGACTATGGCTACACCTTC
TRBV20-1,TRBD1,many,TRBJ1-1,CSARTGDTEAFF,TGCAGTGCGAGGACAGGGGACACTGAAGCTTTCTTT
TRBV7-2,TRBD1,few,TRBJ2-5,CASSKMGQGTQETQYF,TGTGCCAGCAGCAAAATGGGACAGGGGACCCAAGAGACCCAGTACTTC
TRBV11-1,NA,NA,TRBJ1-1,CASSFGSAQNTEAFF,TGTGCCAGCAGCTTCGGGAGTGCTCAGAACACTGAAGCTTTCTTT